Many counts were recorded for the clone carrying this T cell receptor beta chain. No antigen is known for it. The entry originates in a study of T cell repertoires in cytomegalovirus infection. Study-level background: CMV infection together with matching HLA type was indicated by public TCR beta signatures.

General study results and limits: CMV-specific TCR beta clonotypes restricted by HLA-C were the ones dominating the ex vivo response.

The CDR3 runs 13 residues. Deletions cut 5 bases from V and 4 bases from J, with 9 bases between. Germline loops: CDR1 LNHDA, CDR2 SQIVND (reference sequence). TCRdb passed the reads through MiXCR, listing each CDR3 protein once. The profile shows around 300,000 distinct CDR3 sequences, 22% of them singletons. V and J are TRBV19 and TRBJ2-1; perhaps TRBD2 as D (6 bases). This material consisted of cultured PBMCs, taken from culture after CMV antigen stimulation. This clonotype originated in a human donor in good health (CMV status not recorded). Some clones in this sample may be carry-over from other donors' samples. CDR3 nucleotides: TGTGCCAGTAGTCGACTAGTATACAATGAGCAGTTCTTC. Translating it yields CASSRLVYNEQFF.